This T cell receptor beta chain was recorded in a study of CD8 T cells in ankylosing spondylitis (dated 2017 in TCRdb). Broadly, across the study: T cell receptor beta repertoires were profiled in healthy donors and ankylosing spondylitis patients so that disease-linked TCR variants could be found. The full study cohort comprised about 25 ankylosing spondylitis patients and roughly 100 healthy donors. Peripheral blood was sampled, and synovial fluid was also collected from ankylosing spondylitis patients.

For each ankylosing spondylitis patient, the synovial fluid sample was matched to a blood sample from that same patient. TCRdb shows the sequencer as Illumina HiSeq 2500. TCR beta libraries were prepared by quantitative 5'-RACE with molecular barcodes. For the original study's pipeline: A new computational method, built on a probabilistic model of VDJ rearrangement, was used to identify disease-linked TCR variants. TCRdb passed the public sequencing reads through fastp at Q25 and MiXCR, retaining productive beta sequences. All rows with the same CDR3 protein become a single entry with the most common DNA and genes. The V and J calls and clone size come from TCRdb's table, not from the authors' own analysis. The sample yields 130,000 to 150,000 distinct CDR3 sequences; roughly 8.4% were counted once. The ten largest clones represent 7.3% of the sample. Broad study findings and their caveats: The disease-linked clones showed a CD8+ phenotype and occurred at relatively low frequencies in peripheral blood. Some motif variants were previously reported in synovial fluid and blood of reactive arthritis patients, suggesting common disease-initiation mechanisms. The disease-linked clones were reported to be significantly enriched in matched synovial fluid samples from ankylosing spondylitis patients. Blood from ankylosing spondylitis patients appeared to be characterized by a TCR beta motif made up of seven or eight highly homologous amino acid variants.

Ends trimmed: V by 6 bases, J by 3 bases; bases unmatched to a gene: 8. CDR1 MNHNS and CDR2 SASEGT are derived from the germline V gene. The CDR3 measures 14 amino acids from cysteine to phenylalanine. The kept DNA is CDR3 alone, 42 bases in frame from the first base. On this clonotype itself: Its antigen target is currently unknown. No much larger clone is present one base from it, and per-base qualities are unavailable.

Sequences were obtained from synovial fluid, either unsorted or a sorted T cell fraction (not recorded which). Recombination connected TRBV6-1 to TRBJ2-7, with 7 bases aligning to TRBD2. The origin of this receptor is a male donor with ankylosing spondylitis. The encoded CDR3 is CASRLLSGNYEQYF. The DNA sequence is as follows: TGTGCCAGCAGGCTGCTGAGCGGGAACTACGAGCAGTACTTC.